This T cell receptor (beta chain) appears in the sequencing data of a study of cytomegalovirus exposure and HLA in healthy donors. Study-level results: Approximately 17,000 TCR beta sequences were associated with HLA alleles at 0.05 false discovery rate in a later analysis. Later analysis demonstrated an association between a missense DCLRE1C variant and TCR beta V- and J-gene trimming. It was likely that a cluster of highly shared sequence variants was a sequencing artifact.

PCR used 60 Vbeta primers and 13 Jbeta primers. The data were produced by immunoSEQ multiplex PCR, yet TCRdb's version contains in-frame clones alone and is incomplete. The table lists 40,000 or so clones, roughly 64% of them singletons. As for this clone: The target antigen is unknown.

V gave up 4 bases and J gave up 5 bases, with 11 bases separating them. Germline-derived CDR1 and CDR2 are SEHNR and FQNEAQ (reference sequence). The CDR3 totals 14 residues. Sequences were obtained from PBMCs. The chain couples TRBV7-9 to TRBJ2-2; D might be TRBD1 (6 bases). The sequence came from a man aged 45-65 years in good health and CMV-seropositive. CDR3 protein: CASSWYQGTGELFF. The CDR3 nucleotides are TGTGCCAGCAGCTGGTACCAGGGGACCGGGGAGCTGTTTTTT.